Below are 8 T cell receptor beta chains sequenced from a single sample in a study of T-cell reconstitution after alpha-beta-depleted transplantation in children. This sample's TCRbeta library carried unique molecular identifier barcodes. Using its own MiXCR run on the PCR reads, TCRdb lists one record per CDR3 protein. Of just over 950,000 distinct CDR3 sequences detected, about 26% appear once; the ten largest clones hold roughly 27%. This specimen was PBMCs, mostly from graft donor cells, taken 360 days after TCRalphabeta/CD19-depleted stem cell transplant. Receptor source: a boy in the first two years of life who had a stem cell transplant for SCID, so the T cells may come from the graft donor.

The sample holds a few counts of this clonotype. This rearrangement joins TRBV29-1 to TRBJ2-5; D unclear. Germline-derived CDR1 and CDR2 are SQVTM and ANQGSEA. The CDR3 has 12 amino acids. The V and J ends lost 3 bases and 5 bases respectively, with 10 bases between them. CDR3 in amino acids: CSVEYSVETQYF. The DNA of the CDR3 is TGCAGCGTTGAGTATTCCGTGGAGACCCAGTACTTC.

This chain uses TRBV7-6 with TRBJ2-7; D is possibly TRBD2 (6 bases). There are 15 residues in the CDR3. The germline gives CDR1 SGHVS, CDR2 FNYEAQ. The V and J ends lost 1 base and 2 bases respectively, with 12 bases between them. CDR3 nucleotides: TGTGCCAGCAGCTTAGGGTGGGGGGATACCTACGAGCAGTACTTC. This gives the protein CASSLGWGDTYEQYF.

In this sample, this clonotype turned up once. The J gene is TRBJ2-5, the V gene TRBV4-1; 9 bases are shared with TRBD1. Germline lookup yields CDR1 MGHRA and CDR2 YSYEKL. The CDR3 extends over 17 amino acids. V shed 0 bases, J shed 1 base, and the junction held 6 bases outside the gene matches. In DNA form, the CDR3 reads TGCGCCAGCAGCCAAGAAGGTTACAGGGGGCTCCAAGAGACCCAGTACTTC. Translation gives CASSQEGYRGLQETQYF.

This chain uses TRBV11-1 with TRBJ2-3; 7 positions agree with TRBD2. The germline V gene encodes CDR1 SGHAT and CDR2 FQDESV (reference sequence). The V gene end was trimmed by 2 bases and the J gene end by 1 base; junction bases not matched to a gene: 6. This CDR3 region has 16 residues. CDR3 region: CASSLWGGAGTDTQYF. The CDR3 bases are TGTGCCAGCAGCTTATGGGGGGGAGCGGGCACAGATACGCAGTATTTT.

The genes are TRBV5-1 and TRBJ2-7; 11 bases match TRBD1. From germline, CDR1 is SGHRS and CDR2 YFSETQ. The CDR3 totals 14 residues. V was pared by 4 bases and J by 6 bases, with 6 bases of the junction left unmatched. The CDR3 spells CASSPGGTGGEQYF. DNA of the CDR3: TGCGCCAGCAGCCCAGGAGGGACAGGGGGCGAGCAGTACTTC.

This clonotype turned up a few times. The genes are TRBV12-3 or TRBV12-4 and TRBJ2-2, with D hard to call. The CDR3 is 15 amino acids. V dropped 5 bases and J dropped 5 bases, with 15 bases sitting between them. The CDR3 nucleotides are TGTGCCAGCAGTCAGAAAGGAGCTGTTACCGGGGAGCTGTTTTTT. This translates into CASSQKGAVTGELFF.

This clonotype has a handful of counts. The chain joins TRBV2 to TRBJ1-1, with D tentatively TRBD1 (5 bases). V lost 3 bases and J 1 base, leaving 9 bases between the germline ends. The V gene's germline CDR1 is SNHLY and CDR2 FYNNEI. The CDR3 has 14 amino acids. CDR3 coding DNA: TGTGCCAGCAGTGAGTCACAGGAGAACACTGAAGCTTTCTTT. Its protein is CASSESQENTEAFF.

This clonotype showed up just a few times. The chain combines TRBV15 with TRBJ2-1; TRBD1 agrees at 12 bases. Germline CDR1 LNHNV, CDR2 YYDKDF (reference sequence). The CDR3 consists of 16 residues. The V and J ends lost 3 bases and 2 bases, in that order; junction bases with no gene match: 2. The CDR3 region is CATSRGQGATYNEQFF. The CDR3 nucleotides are TGTGCCACCAGCAGGGGACAGGGGGCGACCTACAATGAGCAGTTCTTC.